Following are 21 T cell receptor beta chains from one sample sequenced in a study of cytomegalovirus exposure and HLA in healthy donors. PCR involved 60 Vbeta and 13 Jbeta primers. Libraries were prepared by immunoSEQ multiplex PCR; TCRdb keeps only in-frame clonotypes and omits some of them. This sample carries around 110,000 clones, roughly 82% of them seen once, and the ten largest clones take less than 3.5%. The sequenced sample was PBMCs. These receptors all stem from a man in his thirties or forties in good health and CMV-seropositive.

The table lists this clone with a count of one. The chain is built from TRBV30 and TRBJ1-6; D is ambiguous. There are 14 residues in the CDR3. Germline V CDR1 and CDR2: GTSNPN, SVGIG (reference sequence). With 2 bases removed from V and 5 bases from J, the gap between germline ends came to 10 bases. The CDR3 region is CAWSITEDNSPLHF. In DNA form, the CDR3 reads TGTGCCTGGAGTATAACTGAGGATAATTCACCCCTCCACTTT.

The rearrangement joins TRBV19 to TRBJ1-2; D perhaps matches TRBD1 (6 bases). The CDR3 is 14 amino acids. The germline CDR1 and CDR2 sequences are LNHDA and SQIVND (reference sequence). Trimming removed 8 bases from V and 0 bases from J, with 13 bases in between. The CDR3, as DNA: TGTGCCAGTGAGAAGGGGGAAGCTAACTATGGCTACACCTTC. The encoded protein is CASEKGEANYGYTF.

The rearrangement uses TRBV6-6 and TRBJ1-3, with unresolved D. Germline V gene lookup returns CDR1 MNHNY and CDR2 SVGAGI (reference sequence). Trimming removed 5 bases from V and 4 bases from J, with 15 bases in between. The CDR3 loop spans 15 amino acids. CDR3 protein: CASSTKNTHGNTIYF. CDR3 DNA sequence: TGTGCCAGCAGTACGAAGAATACTCACGGAAACACCATATATTTT.

A few counts support this clone. This rearrangement joins TRBV30 to TRBJ1-2; TRBD1 is a possible D gene (6 bases). The V gene lost 3 bases and the J gene lost 2 bases, with 19 bases spanning the gap. This CDR3 has 16 amino acids. Germline assignment: CDR1 GTSNPN and CDR2 SVGIG (reference sequence). This chain's CDR3 is CAWRAKAQGPNYGYTF. The CDR3 bases are TGTGCCTGGAGGGCAAAGGCACAGGGACCCAACTATGGCTACACCTTC.

The V call is TRBV19, the J call TRBJ2-3; possibly TRBD1 for D (5 bases). Germline assignment: CDR1 LNHDA and CDR2 SQIVND (reference sequence). CDR3 length equals 15 residues. Trimming cost V 6 bases and J 8 bases, with 21 bases left between them. CDR3: CASSQYSLTVSTQYF. The CDR3 DNA follows: TGTGCCAGTAGCCAATATTCCCTGACAGTCTCTACGCAGTATTTT.

This chain uses TRBV2 with TRBJ1-2, with D unresolved. The V end lost 4 bases, the J end lost 3 bases, and 9 bases lay between the germline ends. The germline CDR1 and CDR2 sequences are SNHLY and FYNNEI. The CDR3 extends over 13 amino acids. The CDR3 nucleotides are TGTGCCAGCAGTGTAGGGAGCCACTATGGCTACACCTTC. As protein: CASSVGSHYGYTF.

This chain connects TRBV7-8 to TRBJ1-1, with 7 bases aligning to TRBD1. V lost 7 bases, J lost 1 base, and 6 bases stayed unmatched. Germline V CDR1 and CDR2: SGHVS, FQNEAQ. The CDR3 is 14 residues long. The CDR3 loop is CASNRQGSNTEAFF. The CDR3 bases are TGTGCCAGCAACCGACAGGGATCGAACACTGAAGCTTTCTTT.

This chain links TRBV11-3 with TRBJ1-3; a possible D gene is TRBD1 (6 bases). With 5 bases removed from V and 1 base from J, the gap between germline ends came to 12 bases. The CDR3 spans 15 residues. Per germline, CDR1 SGHNT and CDR2 YENEEA. The CDR3 spells CASSRYRASGNTIYF. In DNA, the CDR3 is TGTGCCAGCAGCCGTTACAGGGCATCTGGAAACACCATATATTTT. Drawing the rest from reference TRBV11-3 and TRBJ1-3, the complete variable domain is EAGVVQSPRYKIIEKKQPVAFWCNPISGHNTLYWYLQNLGQGPELLIRYENEEAVDDSQLPKDRFSAERLKGVDSTLKIQPAELGDSAVYLCASSRYRASGNTIYFGEGSWLTVV.

The chain links TRBV27 to TRBJ2-7, with D possibly TRBD1 on 6 matching bases. The CDR3 covers 15 residues. Germline V lookup: CDR1 MNHEY, CDR2 SMNVEV (reference sequence). Trimming removed 1 base at V and 3 bases at J, with 13 bases between. The CDR3, as DNA: TGTGCCAGCAGTTTATATGGGGGACAAGTCTACGAGCAGTACTTC. As protein: CASSLYGGQVYEQYF.

The DNA of the CDR3 is TGTGCCAGCAGCTTAAGCCGGAGCGGGGGGGCCGCCGAGCAGTACTTC. It codes for CASSLSRSGGAAEQYF. The V and J genes are TRBV11-2 and TRBJ2-7, with 10 bases lining up with TRBD2. The length of the CDR3 is 16 residues. The V segment lost 2 bases and the J segment 6 bases; nucleotides outside the gene matches: 10. CDR1 is SGHAT and CDR2 is FQNNGV in the germline V gene.

A word on this clone: The junction departs from germline at one end; a sequencing error may be responsible. Within the sample, other DNA sequences also encode this same CDR3. This rearrangement joins TRBV9 to TRBJ1-2; D is unresolved. Germline V gene sequence: CDR1 SGDLS, CDR2 YYNGEE. The CDR3 has 15 amino acids. The CDR3 loop reads CASSVSPGYRYGYTF. The CDR3 region has the DNA TGTGCCAGCAGCGTTTCCCCGGGTTATAGGTATGGCTACACCTTT.

The genes are TRBV6-1 and TRBJ2-5, with D possibly TRBD2 on 6 matching bases. V was shortened by 3 bases and J by 5 bases, with 13 bases between the two germline ends. Germline assignment: CDR1 MNHNS and CDR2 SASEGT. This CDR3 is built from 14 residues. This CDR3 reads CASSDGGESETQYF. CDR3 nucleotides: TGTGCCAGCAGTGACGGAGGGGAGTCGGAGACCCAGTACTTC.

The chain uses TRBV9 and TRBJ1-6; D is ambiguous. The CDR3 extends over 14 amino acids. V lost 0 bases, J lost 10 bases, and 11 bases lay in between. The germline CDR1 and CDR2 sequences are SGDLS and YYNGEE. The DNA of the CDR3 is TGTGCCAGCAGCGTAGAACCCGGGAGGTCACCCCTCCACTTT. It is translated as CASSVEPGRSPLHF.

To note about this clone: At one end, the junction sequence differs from germline, possibly due to a read error. The V gene is TRBV20-1, the J gene TRBJ1-6; 7 nucleotides line up with TRBD1. The CDR3 has 11 residues. Germline V gene data show CDR1 as DFQATT and CDR2 as SNEGSKA (reference sequence). Here the CDR3 DNA reads TGCAGTGCTAGCCGGGCGGGACAGATATACTTT. It yields the protein CSASRAGQIYF.

This clone was detected only once. This chain links TRBV7-3 with TRBJ1-1; tentatively, D is TRBD1 (6 bases). The V gene lost 5 bases and the J gene lost 2 bases, with 9 bases spanning the gap. The length of the CDR3 is 13 residues. The germline V gene encodes CDR1 SGHTA and CDR2 FQGTGA. CDR3 DNA: TGTGCCAGCAGCCCACAGGGCAACACTGAAGCTTTCTTT. It encodes CASSPQGNTEAFF.

This sequence joins TRBV6-1 and TRBJ1-5; 8 nucleotides line up with TRBD1. CDR3 size: 15 residues. Germline CDR1 MNHNS, CDR2 SASEGT. J lost 1 base, V lost 6 bases, and 5 bases had no gene match. The CDR3 DNA follows: TGTGCCAGCAGGGGGGCAGGGGGCAGCAATCAGCCCCAGCATTTT. Translation: CASRGAGGSNQPQHF.

V and J are TRBV29-1 and TRBJ2-3; perhaps TRBD2 as D (5 bases). V gave up 3 bases and J gave up 2 bases, with 9 bases separating them. Germline lookup yields CDR1 SQVTM and CDR2 ANQGSEA. This CDR3 comprises 13 residues. CDR3 DNA sequence: TGCAGCGTTGATAAGCGGAACACAGATACGCAGTATTTT. This gives the protein CSVDKRNTDTQYF.

CDR3 bases: TGTGCCAGCAGCTTAGCGCCGGGACAGGGCTACGAGCAGTACTTC. It specifies CASSLAPGQGYEQYF. The rearrangement joins TRBV7-2 to TRBJ2-5, with 9 bases lining up with TRBD1. Judging by the DNA end, TRBJ2-7 fits better; the J call may be wrong. The germline V gene encodes CDR1 SGHTA and CDR2 FQGNSA. This CDR3 has 15 amino acids.

This clone was recorded only once. This chain connects TRBV9 to TRBJ2-1, with 7 bases fitting TRBD2. Germline trimming cut 4 bases from V and 0 bases from J; bases unmatched to any gene: 1. CDR1 and CDR2 (germline): SGDLS, YYNGEE. The CDR3 extends over 14 amino acids. CDR3: CASSWDYSYNEQFF. The CDR3 DNA sequence: TGTGCCAGCAGCTGGGACTACTCCTACAATGAGCAGTTCTTC.

The V call is TRBV7-3, the J call TRBJ2-7; 11 bases are shared with TRBD1. CDR1 and CDR2 (germline): SGHTA, FQGTGA. The CDR3 is 14 amino acids. Trimming cost V 4 bases and J 6 bases; bases outside gene matches: 5. The DNA for the CDR3 is TGTGCCAGCAGCTCGGGACAGGGGGGCTCCGAGCAGTACTTC. This gives the protein CASSSGQGGSEQYF.

This clone was seen more than once but under ten times. V gene TRBV15 combines with J gene TRBJ1-1; D unresolved. Trimming took off 1 base at V and 2 bases at J, with 8 bases between the two ends. There are 14 residues in the CDR3. Germline V gives CDR1 LNHNV, CDR2 YYDKDF (reference sequence). The CDR3 here is CATSRVGTNTEAFF. For the CDR3, the DNA is TGTGCCACCAGCAGAGTTGGCACAAACACTGAAGCTTTCTTT.